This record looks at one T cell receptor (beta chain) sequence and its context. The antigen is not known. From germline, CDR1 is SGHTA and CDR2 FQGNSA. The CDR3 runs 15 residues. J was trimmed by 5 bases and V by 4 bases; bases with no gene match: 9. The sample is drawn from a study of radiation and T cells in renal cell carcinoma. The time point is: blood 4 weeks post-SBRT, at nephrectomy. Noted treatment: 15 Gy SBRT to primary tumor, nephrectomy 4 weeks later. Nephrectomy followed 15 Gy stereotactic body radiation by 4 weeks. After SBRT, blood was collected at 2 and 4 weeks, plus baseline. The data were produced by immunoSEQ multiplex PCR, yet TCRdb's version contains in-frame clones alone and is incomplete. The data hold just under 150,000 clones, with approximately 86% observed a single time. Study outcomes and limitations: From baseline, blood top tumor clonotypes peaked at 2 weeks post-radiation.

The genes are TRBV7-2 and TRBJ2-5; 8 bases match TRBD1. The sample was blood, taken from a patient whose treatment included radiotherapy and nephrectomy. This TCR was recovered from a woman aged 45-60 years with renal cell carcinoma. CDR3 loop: CASSSSQGAWETQYF. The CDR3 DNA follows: TGTGCCAGCAGCTCTTCTCAGGGGGCGTGGGAGACCCAGTACTTC.